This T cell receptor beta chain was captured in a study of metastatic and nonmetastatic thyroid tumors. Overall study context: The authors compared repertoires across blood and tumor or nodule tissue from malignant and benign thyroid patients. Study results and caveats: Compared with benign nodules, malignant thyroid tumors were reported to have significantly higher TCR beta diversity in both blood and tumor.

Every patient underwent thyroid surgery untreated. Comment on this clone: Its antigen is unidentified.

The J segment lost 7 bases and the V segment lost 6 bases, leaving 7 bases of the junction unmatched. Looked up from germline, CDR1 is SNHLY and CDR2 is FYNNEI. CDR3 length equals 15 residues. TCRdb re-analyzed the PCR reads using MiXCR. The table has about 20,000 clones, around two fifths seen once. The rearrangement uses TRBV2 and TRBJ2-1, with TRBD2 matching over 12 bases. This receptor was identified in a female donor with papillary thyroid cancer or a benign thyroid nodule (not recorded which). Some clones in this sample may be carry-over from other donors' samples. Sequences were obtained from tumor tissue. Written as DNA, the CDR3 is TGTGCCAGCAGGTCCGGACTAGCGGGGTGGAATGAGCAGTTCTTC. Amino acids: CASRSGLAGWNEQFF.